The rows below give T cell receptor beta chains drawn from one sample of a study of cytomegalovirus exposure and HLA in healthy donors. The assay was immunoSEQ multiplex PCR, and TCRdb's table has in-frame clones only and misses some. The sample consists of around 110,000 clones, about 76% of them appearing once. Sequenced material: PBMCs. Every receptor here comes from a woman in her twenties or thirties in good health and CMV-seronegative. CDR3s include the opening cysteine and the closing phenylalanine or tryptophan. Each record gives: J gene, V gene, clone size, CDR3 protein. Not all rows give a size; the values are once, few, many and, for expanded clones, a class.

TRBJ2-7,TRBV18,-,CASSAGQSYEQYF
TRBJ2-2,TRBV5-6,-,CASSLARGSIGELFF
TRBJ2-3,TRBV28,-,CASSPLGGDTQYF
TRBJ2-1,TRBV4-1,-,CASSVMRAGVSGEQFF
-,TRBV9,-,CASSPAGYSYEQYF
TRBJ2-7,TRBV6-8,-,CASSYDRSGEQYF
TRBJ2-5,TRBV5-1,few,CASSTTGKYQETQYF
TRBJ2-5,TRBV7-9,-,CASSPLAGGVGETQYF
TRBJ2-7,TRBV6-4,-,CASSDSGRGLSPLGYEQYF
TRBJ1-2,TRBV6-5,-,CASSWGTGGVRNGYTF
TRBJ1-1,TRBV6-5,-,CASSYTGQLIRGEAFF
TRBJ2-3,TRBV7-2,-,CASSPQSDTQYF
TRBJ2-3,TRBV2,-,CASEASTDTQYF
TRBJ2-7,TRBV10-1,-,CASSDPGLAGVHEQYF
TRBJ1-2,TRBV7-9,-,CSSSLSSGPYTF
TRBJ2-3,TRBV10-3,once,CAITSSGKDTQYF
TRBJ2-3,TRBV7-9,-,CSSSSKNRGLDTQYF
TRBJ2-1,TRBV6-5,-,CASSYQPGLARDEQFF
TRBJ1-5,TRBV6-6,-,CASSYLGSSGGPQHF
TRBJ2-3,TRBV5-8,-,CASSLRDRETDTQYF
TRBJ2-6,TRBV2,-,CASAPLLAGVPGANVLTF
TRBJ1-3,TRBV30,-,CAWSVLAGNSGNTIYF
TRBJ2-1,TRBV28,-,CASTSGSGSNEQFF
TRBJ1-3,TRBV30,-,CAWSGGRTVDTIYF
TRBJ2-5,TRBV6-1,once,CASSPEETQYF
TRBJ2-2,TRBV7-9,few,CASSLTGAAGELFF
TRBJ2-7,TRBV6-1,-,CASSVRTSGLTYEQYF
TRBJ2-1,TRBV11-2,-,CASSLERRAAHNEQFF
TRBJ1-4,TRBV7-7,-,CASSPGQGSEKLFF
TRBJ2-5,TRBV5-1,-,CASSLGTSGLLETQYF
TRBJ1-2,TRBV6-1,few,CASSEGGLGKEYNYGYTF
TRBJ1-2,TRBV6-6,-,CASSDTGRGYGYTF
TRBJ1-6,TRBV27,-,CASSLAISFDSYNSPLHF
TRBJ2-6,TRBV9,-,CASSVGGAGANVLTF